This T cell receptor (beta chain) emerged from a study of shared clonotypes between healthy human individuals. Study-level points and caveats: All-four-donor shared clonotypes had higher generation probabilities than non-shared clonotypes did. Specimens sampled were limited to blood, with tissue repertoires likely differing. With few donors, the genetic and exposure-history diversity represented was limited.

J gave up 8 bases and V 7 bases, and 13 bases lay outside the gene matches. There are 14 residues in the CDR3. This clone has only one observation. Its cognate antigen is unknown. Investigators spread the genomic DNA of each subset evenly over several immunoSEQ plates. Sequenced by immunoSEQ multiplex PCR; TCRdb stores in-frame clones only, minus some. The sample consists of millions of clones, over 85% of them appearing once. The chain has TRBV23-1 and TRBJ1-2; 7 bases align to TRBD1. TRBV23-1 is noted as an ORF with a role that remains uncertain. Sequencing was carried out using naive CD4+ T cells sorted from blood. The sample's subset: CD45RA+ positively selected. This clonotype originated in a man younger than 30 in good health. CDR3 nucleotides: TGCGCCAGCACCGAAAACAACAGGGGAGACGGCTACACCTTC. It yields the protein CASTENNRGDGYTF.